The subject of this entry is one TCR beta chain. What it recognizes is unknown. The data were obtained in a study of cytomegalovirus exposure and HLA in healthy donors. Overall study results and limits: Later genetic work tied a missense DCLRE1C variant to beta-chain V and J trimming. Cytomegalovirus-associated status was assigned to about 150 TCR beta chains. Immune exposure was documented only through CMV serostatus.

Use of 60 Vbeta and 13 Jbeta primers characterized the PCR. The method was immunoSEQ multiplex PCR; TCRdb's version includes in-frame clones alone and lacks a portion of them. This sample carries around 150,000 clones, roughly 80% of them seen once, and the ten largest clones take about 2.2%. The CDR3 covers 13 residues. Germline V gives CDR1 MDHEN, CDR2 SYDVKM. V dropped 3 bases and J dropped 6 bases, with 8 bases sitting between them. The clonotype was recovered from a man aged 25 to 45 in good health and CMV-seronegative. The V gene is TRBV28, the J gene TRBJ2-2; D remains ambiguous. Sample: PBMCs. DNA for the CDR3: TGTGCCAGCAGTTTGTTTTCCGCCGGGGAGCTGTTTTTT. It is translated as CASSLFSAGELFF.